Listed here are 30 T cell receptor beta chains from one sample, sequenced in a study of T cell changes during pregnancy in multiple sclerosis. Here immunoSEQ multiplex PCR was the method, and the copy in TCRdb shows in-frame clones only, minus some. The sample yields roughly 110,000 clones, more than 80% seen once. The sample consisted of peripheral blood, taken before pregnancy. These TCRs come from a female donor with multiple sclerosis, enrolled in a pregnancy study.

The chain has TRBV28 and TRBJ2-7; 10 positions agree with TRBD1. Germline-derived CDR1 and CDR2 are MDHEN and SYDVKM. CDR3 size: 14 residues. J gave up 6 bases and V 1 base, and 3 bases lay outside the gene matches. CDR3 region: CASSLLGTGAEQYF. CDR3 in DNA: TGTGCCAGCAGTTTATTGGGGACAGGGGCCGAGCAGTACTTC.

A single count supports this clone. The chain uses TRBV7-2 and TRBJ2-3, with D unresolved. The CDR3 has 11 amino acids. CDR1 is SGHTA and CDR2 is FQGNSA in the germline V gene. The V and J ends lost 6 bases and 3 bases respectively, with 4 bases between them. The CDR3 coding sequence is TGTGCCAGCAGACTAACAGATACGCAGTATTTT. Its translation: CASRLTDTQYF.

The chain carries TRBV5-1 and TRBJ1-1; no firm D call. Germline CDR1 is SGHRS and CDR2 is YFSETQ. Trimming pared 0 bases from V and 1 base from J, leaving 7 bases between. The CDR3 runs to 14 residues. The CDR3 sequence: CASSLGRGNTEAFF. CDR3 bases: TGCGCCAGCAGCTTGGGCCGGGGGAACACTGAAGCTTTCTTT.

The J gene is TRBJ1-1, the V gene TRBV11-3; the match to TRBD1 covers 7 bases. V lost 4 bases and J lost 1; bases outside the gene matches: 0. CDR1 SGHNT and CDR2 YENEEA come from the germline V gene. The CDR3 runs 13 residues. The CDR3 region is CASSWTGNTEAFF. The CDR3 DNA follows: TGTGCCAGCAGCTGGACAGGGAACACTGAAGCTTTCTTT. Based on the CDR3 plus reference TRBV11-3 and TRBJ1-1, the full variable domain is EAGVVQSPRYKIIEKKQPVAFWCNPISGHNTLYWYLQNLGQGPELLIRYENEEAVDDSQLPKDRFSAERLKGVDSTLKIQPAELGDSAVYLCASSWTGNTEAFFGQGTRLTVV.

V is TRBV5-5 and J is TRBJ1-2; weak D call: TRBD1 (5 bases). CDR1 is SGHKS, CDR2 YYEKEE, per germline (reference sequence). Between the trimmed V and J ends, which lost 4 bases and 5 bases, there was a span of 18 bases. The CDR3 is 15 amino acids. This chain's CDR3 is CASSPISGQRYGYTF. The CDR3 bases are TGTGCCAGCAGCCCGATATCCGGACAACGTTATGGCTACACCTTC.

The rearrangement joins TRBV28 to TRBJ2-1; tentative D call: TRBD1 (5 bases). The CDR3 covers 15 residues. V was trimmed by 8 bases and J by 5 bases, leaving 19 bases between them. The germline gives CDR1 MDHEN, CDR2 SYDVKM. The CDR3 protein is CASRSHLDTDNEQFF. CDR3 in DNA: TGTGCCAGCCGTTCGCACCTGGACACGGACAATGAGCAGTTCTTC.

The chain is built from TRBV28 and TRBJ1-5, with 8 bases fitting TRBD1. The germline CDR1 and CDR2 sequences are MDHEN and SYDVKM. V dropped 1 base and J dropped 7; count of bases not matched to a gene: 6. The CDR3 loop spans 15 amino acids. In DNA form, the CDR3 reads TGTGCCAGCAGTTTATTAGGACAGGGTGGACAGCCCCAGCATTTT. This encodes CASSLLGQGGQPQHF.

V is TRBV29-1 and J is TRBJ2-5; possible D gene TRBD2, 6 bases. V lost 6 bases and J 3 bases, leaving 17 bases between the germline ends. The CDR3 loop spans 14 amino acids. The germline CDR1 and CDR2 sequences are SQVTM and ANQGSEA. CDR3 nucleotide sequence: TGCAGCGTGGTCCCCCGCGGGAATGAAGAGACCCAGTACTTC. Amino acid sequence: CSVVPRGNEETQYF.

The chain recombines TRBV7-9 with TRBJ2-5; 7 bases are shared with TRBD1. The CDR3 consists of 15 residues. V trimming: 3 bases; J trimming: 2 bases; junction bases outside the gene matches: 6. Germline V lookup: CDR1 SEHNR, CDR2 FQNEAQ (reference sequence). CDR3 sequence: CASSFGDRDQETQYF. The CDR3 bases are TGTGCCAGCAGCTTCGGCGACAGGGATCAAGAGACCCAGTACTTC.

The J gene is TRBJ2-7, the V gene TRBV5-1; 10 nucleotides match TRBD2. CDR1 SGHRS and CDR2 YFSETQ come from the germline V gene. V shed 0 bases and J 3 bases; nucleotides not matched to a gene: 6. This CDR3 spans 16 amino acids. CDR3 amino acids: CASSLGVAGGLYEQYF. The CDR3, as DNA: TGCGCCAGCAGCTTGGGGGTAGCGGGAGGTCTCTACGAGCAGTACTTC.

The chain is built from TRBV11-2 and TRBJ2-5, with 8 positions matching TRBD2. The CDR3 sequence is 16 residues long. The germline CDR1 and CDR2 sequences are SGHAT and FQNNGV. V was clipped by 3 bases and J by 5 bases; unmatched bases: 11. CDR3 residues: CASSFYKAGVRETQYF. Written as DNA, the CDR3 is TGTGCCAGCAGCTTCTATAAAGCGGGAGTACGGGAGACCCAGTACTTC.

The table lists this clone with a count of one. This sequence joins TRBV6-1 and TRBJ2-3; 9 bases match TRBD1. The germline V gene encodes CDR1 MNHNS and CDR2 SASEGT. V was pared by 4 bases and J by 2 bases, with 7 bases of the junction left unmatched. This CDR3 spans 16 amino acids. The CDR3 bases are TGTGCCAGCAGTGGATGGACAGGGGTCTTCACAGATACGCAGTATTTT. Its protein is CASSGWTGVFTDTQYF.

This chain uses TRBV6-1 with TRBJ2-1; 10 nucleotides align to TRBD2. The CDR3 runs 18 residues. After removal of 2 bases from V and 5 bases from J, the junction contained 12 bases not matched to a gene. From germline, CDR1 is MNHNS and CDR2 SASEGT. The DNA of the CDR3 is TGTGCCAGCAGTGAACCTGGACTAGCGGTCAAAACCAACAATGAGCAGTTCTTC. Protein sequence: CASSEPGLAVKTNNEQFF.

V and J are TRBV6-5 and TRBJ1-5; D gene uncertain. Germline assignment: CDR1 MNHEY and CDR2 SVGAGI. The ends were cut back, 0 bases at V and 5 bases at J, with 11 bases in the middle. The CDR3 contains 15 residues. The CDR3 DNA reads TGTGCCAGCAGTTACTCGGCAGGATCATATCAGCCCCAGCATTTT. This encodes CASSYSAGSYQPQHF.

The genes are TRBV6-1 and TRBJ1-1; no definite D call. CDR3 length equals 15 residues. The V gene lost 1 base and the J gene lost 1 base, with 10 bases spanning the gap. Germline V lookup: CDR1 MNHNS, CDR2 SASEGT. CDR3 residues: CASSEVPSGNTEAFF. The CDR3 region has the DNA TGTGCCAGCAGTGAAGTGCCGTCGGGGAACACTGAAGCTTTCTTT.

The V and J genes are TRBV2 and TRBJ2-2, with 8 bases matching TRBD2. Germline V gene sequence: CDR1 SNHLY, CDR2 FYNNEI. The CDR3 runs 13 residues. The junction had 8 bases not matched to a gene; V was cut back by 11 bases and J by 6 bases. The CDR3 nucleotides are TGTGCCGGAAGCGGGGGCGGGGCCGGGGAGCTGTTTTTT. Its translation is CAGSGGGAGELFF.

J is TRBJ2-2 and V is TRBV19; maybe TRBD1 (5 bases). This CDR3 has 16 amino acids. The germline V gene has CDR1 LNHDA and CDR2 SQIVND (reference sequence). Deletions cut 6 bases from V and 3 bases from J, with 17 bases between. The CDR3 DNA sequence: TGTGCCAGTAGGGGCCGCGGAACAGGACACACCGGGGAGCTGTTTTTT. Amino acids: CASRGRGTGHTGELFF.

This chain links TRBV5-4 with TRBJ2-5, with 10 bases fitting TRBD1. Per the germline V gene, CDR1 is SGHNT and CDR2 is YYREEE (reference sequence). The V and J ends lost 4 bases and 2 bases, in that order; junction bases with no gene match: 5. The CDR3 is 15 amino acids. The CDR3 loop reads CASSLGDRGQETQYF. The CDR3 nucleotides read TGTGCCAGCAGCCTAGGGGACAGGGGTCAAGAGACCCAGTACTTC.

The V call is TRBV6-1, the J call TRBJ2-3; TRBD2 aligns across 10 bases. Trimming cost V 1 base and J 8 bases; bases outside gene matches: 3. The CDR3 totals 14 residues. CDR1 is MNHNS, CDR2 SASEGT, per germline. CDR3 loop: CASSEGTSGPTQYF. CDR3 in DNA: TGTGCCAGCAGTGAAGGGACTAGCGGACCTACGCAGTATTTT.

The gene calls are TRBV7-9 and TRBJ2-5; 8 bases align to TRBD1. V lost 5 bases, J lost 5 bases, and 4 bases stayed unmatched. CDR3 length: 13 amino acids. Germline CDR1 reads SEHNR; CDR2 reads FQNEAQ (reference sequence). The CDR3 region is CASSSTGGETQYF. CDR3 in DNA: TGTGCCAGCAGCAGTACAGGGGGGGAGACCCAGTACTTC.

In this sample, this clone turned up once. V and J are TRBV2 and TRBJ2-1; 9 bases map to TRBD1. The J segment lost 6 bases and the V segment lost 6 bases, leaving 9 bases of the junction unmatched. The CDR3 runs to 15 residues. Germline CDR1 SNHLY, CDR2 FYNNEI. CDR3 residues: CASSPGQGFFNEQFF. DNA of the CDR3: TGTGCCAGCAGCCCCGGACAGGGGTTTTTCAATGAGCAGTTCTTC. The complete variable domain, with remaining parts taken from reference TRBV2 and TRBJ2-1, reads EPEVTQTPSHQVTQMGQEVILRCVPISNHLYFYWYRQILGQKVEFLVSFYNNEISEKSEIFDDQFSVERPDGSNFTLKIRSTKLEDSAMYFCASSPGQGFFNEQFFGPGTRLTVL.

V and J are TRBV6-1 and TRBJ2-2; TRBD2 agrees at 8 bases. The CDR3 length is 15 residues. The V segment lost 5 bases and the J segment 6 bases; nucleotides outside the gene matches: 8. CDR1 is MNHNS and CDR2 is SASEGT in the germline V gene. In DNA form, the CDR3 reads TGTGCCAGCAGTTCTTTGTCGGGGGGGCCCGGGGAGCTGTTTTTT. Its translation: CASSSLSGGPGELFF.

CDR3: CASSHPGLAMGDTQYF. The CDR3 coding sequence is TGCGCCAGCAGTCATCCGGGACTAGCGATGGGGGATACGCAGTATTTT. The chain joins TRBV4-1 to TRBJ2-3; 10 bases line up with TRBD2. The CDR3 has 16 residues. Trimming cost V 6 bases and J 6 bases; bases outside gene matches: 12. CDR1 MGHRA and CDR2 YSYEKL come from the germline V gene.

There are a few counts of this clone. Here the CDR3 DNA reads TGTGCCTGGAGTGTACGGGGGACGAACTCTGGAAACACCATATATTTT. Amino acids: CAWSVRGTNSGNTIYF. The chain uses TRBV30 and TRBJ1-3; D is perhaps TRBD1 (5 bases). Germline V lookup: CDR1 GTSNPN, CDR2 SVGIG (reference sequence). This CDR3 contains 16 residues. Between the trimmed V and J ends, which lost 0 bases and 0 bases, there was a span of 12 bases.

The chain links TRBV28 to TRBJ1-6; 7 bases agree with TRBD1. V lost 3 bases, J lost 9 bases, and 5 bases stayed unmatched. CDR3 size: 14 residues. Germline V gene lookup returns CDR1 MDHEN and CDR2 SYDVKM. CDR3 DNA sequence: TGTGCCAGCAGTTTGCAGGGGGACGGTTCACCCCTCCACTTT. This translates into CASSLQGDGSPLHF.

The chain links TRBV4-3 to TRBJ2-2; perhaps TRBD1 as D (6 bases). V was shortened by 2 bases and J by 4 bases, with 17 bases between the two germline ends. From germline, CDR1 is LGHNA and CDR2 YSLEER. The CDR3 is made up of 17 amino acids. CDR3 nucleotides: TGCGCCAGCAGCCAAATGGCGTCAGGGGCCTTCACCGGGGAGCTGTTTTTT. Encoded protein: CASSQMASGAFTGELFF.

In this sample, this clone turned up a few times. V is TRBV4-3 and J is TRBJ2-1, with 9 bases fitting TRBD2. CDR3 length: 16 residues. The V segment lost 1 base and the J segment 4 bases; nucleotides outside the gene matches: 5. Looked up from germline, CDR1 is LGHNA and CDR2 is YSLEER. The CDR3 region is CASSQAPSGEYNEQFF. The CDR3 region has the DNA TGCGCCAGCAGCCAAGCCCCTAGCGGGGAATACAATGAGCAGTTCTTC.

The CDR3: CASSSGGTNEQFF. The CDR3 region has the DNA TGTGCCAGCTCCTCGGGGGGGACCAATGAGCAGTTCTTC. The chain joins TRBV18 to TRBJ2-1, with 8 bases identical to TRBD2. Germline assignment: CDR1 KGHSH and CDR2 LQKENI. Trimming took 6 bases from V and 6 from J; bases not matched to a gene: 4. The CDR3 loop spans 13 amino acids.

This clone was seen a single time. This chain uses TRBV19 with TRBJ2-1, with TRBD2 matching over 10 bases. The CDR3 length is 14 residues. Losses at the gene ends were 11 bases for V and 7 bases for J; bases not matched to a gene: 11. CDR1 LNHDA and CDR2 SQIVND come from the germline V gene (reference sequence). CDR3 sequence: CASAKGAGGNEQFF. As DNA, the CDR3 is TGTGCCTCGGCGAAGGGAGCGGGAGGGAATGAGCAGTTCTTC.

Of note for this clone: The identical CDR3 is also encoded by other nucleotide sequences in the sample. This sequence joins TRBV27 and TRBJ1-5; a possible D gene is TRBD1 (5 bases). Germline CDR1 is MNHEY and CDR2 is SMNVEV (reference sequence). Trimming took off 4 bases at V and 6 bases at J, with 13 bases between the two ends. The CDR3 has 14 residues. The CDR3 here is CASSSQGSGQPQHF. The CDR3 region has the DNA TGTGCCAGCAGTTCTCAGGGATCTGGTCAGCCCCAGCATTTT.